The 20 T cell receptor beta chains in this list originate from one sample, sequenced in a study of blood T cell repertoires in COVID-19. The table came from immunoSEQ multiplex PCR; TCRdb's copy has only in-frame clones and leaves some out. The sample has 200,000 to 250,000 clones, about 90% seen once. Input material: peripheral blood. The receptor set was obtained from a woman in her twenties or thirties who had recovered from COVID-19.

The chain employs TRBV18 and TRBJ2-7; 10 nucleotides align to TRBD2. This CDR3 is built from 13 residues. Per germline, CDR1 KGHSH and CDR2 LQKENI. V was clipped by 2 bases and J by 5 bases; unmatched bases: 0. DNA of the CDR3: TGTGCCAGCTCACCAACTAGCGGGAACGAGCAGTACTTC. This gives the protein CASSPTSGNEQYF.

This clone was seen only once. The rearrangement joins TRBV5-1 to TRBJ1-1; 10 bases map to TRBD1. The ends lost 4 bases at V and 7 bases at J; junction bases unmatched: 10. CDR1 is SGHRS, CDR2 YFSETQ, per germline. The CDR3 length is 15 residues. CDR3 protein: CASSRSTGGDNEAFF. The CDR3 DNA is TGCGCCAGCAGCCGGTCGACAGGGGGCGACAATGAAGCTTTCTTT.

This chain joins TRBV4-2 and TRBJ2-1; 7 nucleotides line up with TRBD2. V dropped 1 base and J dropped 9; count of bases not matched to a gene: 9. CDR1 is LGHNA, CDR2 YNFKEQ, per germline. CDR3 length: 15 amino acids. The chain's CDR3 is CASSQAPLIAGEQFF. The CDR3 nucleotides are TGTGCCAGCAGCCAAGCGCCCCTTATAGCGGGTGAGCAGTTCTTC.

The V call is TRBV9, the J call TRBJ2-1; D is perhaps TRBD2 (5 bases). CDR3 length: 14 residues. V was shortened by 3 bases and J by 7 bases, with 14 bases between the two germline ends. CDR1 is SGDLS and CDR2 is YYNGEE in the germline V gene. CDR3 loop: CASSDGGPLNEQFF. The CDR3 nucleotides read TGTGCCAGCAGCGACGGAGGCCCCTTAAATGAGCAGTTCTTC.

The CDR3 sequence is CASSPPRGGYEQFF. DNA for the CDR3: TGTGCCAGCAGTCCTCCGAGGGGGGGCTATGAGCAGTTCTTC. This chain uses TRBV2 with TRBJ2-1; D may be TRBD2 (7 bases). V was trimmed by 5 bases and J by 8 bases, leaving 16 bases between them. The germline V gene encodes CDR1 SNHLY and CDR2 FYNNEI. The CDR3 is 14 residues long.

This chain links TRBV12-5 with TRBJ2-2; unclear D gene. Germline lookup yields CDR1 LGHNT and CDR2 FRNRAP. The ends were cut back, 1 base at V and 7 bases at J, with 7 bases in the middle. CDR3 length: 13 residues. The CDR3 DNA sequence: TGTGCTAGTGGTTTGGCGACGGGCGGGGAGCTGTTTTTT. This translates into CASGLATGGELFF.

The rearrangement links TRBV27 to TRBJ1-4; 8 bases fit TRBD1. The ends lost 6 bases at V and 7 bases at J; junction bases unmatched: 7. The CDR3 has 14 residues. Per germline, CDR1 MNHEY and CDR2 SMNVEV (reference sequence). The DNA for the CDR3 is TGTGCCAGCAGGTTACAGGGGGAAAGTGAAAAACTGTTTTTT. It yields the protein CASRLQGESEKLFF. Based on the CDR3 plus reference TRBV27 and TRBJ1-4, the full variable domain is EAQVTQNPRYLITVTGKKLTVTCSQNMNHEYMSWYRQDPGLGLRQIYYSMNVEVTDKGDVPEGYKVSRKEKRNFPLILESPSPNQTSLYFCASRLQGESEKLFFGSGTQLSVL.

The rearrangement links TRBV2 to TRBJ2-1, with 11 bases fitting TRBD2. The germline V gene encodes CDR1 SNHLY and CDR2 FYNNEI. After removal of 9 bases from V and 7 bases from J, the junction contained 5 bases not matched to a gene. The CDR3 totals 13 residues. The CDR3 reads CARGASGGNEQFF. CDR3 nucleotides: TGTGCCAGAGGTGCTAGCGGGGGGAATGAGCAGTTCTTC.

V usage is TRBV19 and J usage is TRBJ1-5; D possibly corresponds to TRBD1 (5 bases). The CDR3 is 15 residues long. CDR1 LNHDA and CDR2 SQIVND come from the germline V gene (reference sequence). V lost 7 bases to trimming and J lost 2 bases, with 15 bases between them. CDR3 coding DNA: TGTGCCAGTATTCTGGGGGGATACGGCAATCAGCCCCAGCATTTT. Its protein is CASILGGYGNQPQHF.

This sequence joins TRBV7-7 and TRBJ2-2; TRBD2 might be the D (6 bases). Germline loops: CDR1 SSHAT, CDR2 FNYEAQ (reference sequence). This CDR3 is built from 15 residues. The germline V and J ends were trimmed by 1 base and 6 bases, with 12 bases remaining between them. The CDR3 spells CASSLESPGAGELFF. DNA of the CDR3: TGTGCCAGCAGCTTAGAAAGTCCGGGGGCCGGGGAGCTGTTTTTT. Supplemented by reference TRBV7-7 and TRBJ2-2, the full variable domain reads GAGVSQSPRYKVTKRGQDVTLRCDPISSHATLYWYQQALGQGPEFLTYFNYEAQPDKSGLPSDRFSAERPEGSISTLTIQRTEQRDSAMYRCASSLESPGAGELFFGEGSRLTVL.

V usage is TRBV7-6 and J usage is TRBJ1-1, with D unresolved. Germline lookup yields CDR1 SGHVS and CDR2 FNYEAQ. V was trimmed by 6 bases and J by 4 bases, leaving 12 bases between them. The CDR3 has 13 amino acids. The CDR3 sequence is CASSLSPGTEAFF. The DNA of the CDR3 is TGTGCCAGCAGTCTAAGTCCGGGCACTGAAGCTTTCTTT.

The CDR3 sequence: CASSPPTSAADTQYF. CDR3 sequence (DNA): TGCGCCAGCAGCCCCCCGACTAGCGCGGCAGATACGCAGTATTTT. The chain joins TRBV4-1 to TRBJ2-3; 8 bases align to TRBD2. CDR1 is MGHRA, CDR2 YSYEKL, per germline. The V and J ends lost 4 bases and 4 bases, in that order; junction bases with no gene match: 7. The CDR3 covers 15 residues.

A single count supports this clone. This chain uses TRBV20-1 with TRBJ1-2; D call uncertain. Trimming shortened V by 3 bases and J by 4 bases, and 15 bases separated the two germline ends. Germline V gene sequence: CDR1 DFQATT, CDR2 SNEGSKA (reference sequence). The CDR3 has 14 amino acids. CDR3 sequence (DNA): TGCAGTGCTAGTGTCGCCGGGTTTAGCTATGGCTACACCTTC. This encodes CSASVAGFSYGYTF.

The chain employs TRBV14 and TRBJ2-3, with D possibly matching TRBD2 (5 bases). V was shortened by 1 base and J by 3 bases, with 8 bases between the two germline ends. There are 14 residues in the CDR3. From germline, CDR1 is SGHDN and CDR2 FVKESK. This CDR3 reads CASSQAGRTDTQYF. CDR3 DNA sequence: TGTGCCAGCAGCCAAGCTGGGAGAACAGATACGCAGTATTTT.

The genes are TRBV6-2 or TRBV6-3 and TRBJ1-1; 9 bases are shared with TRBD1. The CDR3 length is 15 residues. The trim removed 2 bases at V and 3 bases at J, leaving 4 bases unmatched. The V gene's germline CDR1 is MNHEY and CDR2 SVGEGT. This CDR3 is CASSYGTGFDTEAFF. Here the CDR3 DNA reads TGTGCCAGCAGTTACGGGACAGGGTTTGACACTGAAGCTTTCTTT.

V gene TRBV5-6 combines with J gene TRBJ1-5, with 7 bases matching TRBD1. The trim removed 4 bases at V and 8 bases at J, leaving 9 bases unmatched. The CDR3 is 14 amino acids. Germline values: CDR1 SGHDT, CDR2 YYEEEE. CDR3 loop: CASSRTGRYEPQHF. The DNA for the CDR3 is TGTGCCAGCAGCCGGACAGGCCGATATGAGCCCCAGCATTTT. Combining the CDR3 with reference TRBV5-6 and TRBJ1-5 gives the whole variable domain DAGVTQSPTHLIKTRGQQVTLRCSPKSGHDTVSWYQQALGQGPQFIFQYYEEEERQRGNFPDRFSGHQFPNYSSELNVNALLLGDSALYLCASSRTGRYEPQHFGDGTRLSIL.

The rearrangement joins TRBV19 to TRBJ2-1, with 12 bases lining up with TRBD2. Germline CDR1 and CDR2: LNHDA and SQIVND (reference sequence). The CDR3 has 16 residues. After removal of 11 bases from V and 12 bases from J, the junction contained 20 bases not matched to a gene. The chain's CDR3 is CASSSSHTSGGPGQFF. The CDR3 DNA reads as TGTGCCTCCAGTAGTAGTCATACTAGCGGGGGGCCCGGGCAGTTCTTC.

This chain links TRBV4-1 with TRBJ1-3; 10 bases map to TRBD1. CDR1 and CDR2 from the germline V gene are MGHRA and YSYEKL. The J segment lost 4 bases and the V segment lost 4 bases, leaving 13 bases of the junction unmatched. The CDR3 contains 18 residues. As DNA, the CDR3 is TGCGCCAGCAGCCCATCGGGACAGGGGAGTATAACGGGAAACACCATATATTTT. This codes for CASSPSGQGSITGNTIYF.

V usage is TRBV9 and J usage is TRBJ2-5, with TRBD2 matching over 9 bases. Trimming took 0 bases from V and 1 from J; bases not matched to a gene: 7. Germline V gene data show CDR1 as SGDLS and CDR2 as YYNGEE. CDR3 length: 17 residues. CDR3 nucleotides: TGTGCCAGCAGCGTAGGTGGTAGCGGGGGAGTCCAAGAGACCCAGTACTTC. Residues: CASSVGGSGGVQETQYF. The variable domain in full, with the rest retrieved from reference TRBV9 and TRBJ2-5, is DSGVTQTPKHLITATGQRVTLRCSPRSGDLSVYWYQQSLDQGLQFLIQYYNGEERAKGNILERFSAQQFPDLHSELNLSSLELGDSALYFCASSVGGSGGVQETQYFGPGTRLLVL.

This clone was observed a single time. The gene calls are TRBV29-1 and TRBJ2-1; 9 bases agree with TRBD2. Germline V gene sequence: CDR1 SQVTM, CDR2 ANQGSEA. The CDR3 is made up of 15 amino acids. V gave up 7 bases and J gave up 0 bases; unmatched junction bases: 7. The CDR3 DNA follows: TGCAGCGACCTAAGCGGGGGGAGCTCCTACAATGAGCAGTTCTTC. Its protein product is CSDLSGGSSYNEQFF.